The sequence of this T cell receptor (beta chain) was determined in a study of Ad26.COV2.S vaccination and SARS-CoV-2 variants. Study-level information: The study gave Ad26.COV2.S intramuscularly, once or twice 56 days apart.

Sequencing used immunoSEQ multiplex PCR; TCRdb keeps in-frame clones, though not all of them. The sample comprises about 350,000 clones, roughly 91% of which are singletons, and roughly 4.8% rests with the top ten. Treatment described: some 20 received Ad26.COV2.S at low or high dose, single or two shots; a few received placebo; per-sample allocation not given. Repertoires come from day 63 after the first vaccine or placebo injection. In Boston, an adult donor aged 18-55 years took part. Whole-study findings and limits: Those who received the vaccine showed greater spike-specific TCR breadth than those given placebo. From the TCR breadth and depth analyses, total T cell responses may have been underestimated.

On this clone: Its matching antigen is unknown.

The CDR3 runs 17 residues. The germline V gene encodes CDR1 SGHTA and CDR2 FQGNSA. With V trimmed by 2 bases and J by 5 bases, 12 bases remained unmatched. The receptor's source is a person aged 18 to 65 who received the Ad26.COV2.S COVID-19 vaccine or a placebo. The chain couples TRBV7-2 to TRBJ1-1; the match to TRBD1 covers 9 bases. Sequences were derived from peripheral blood, sampled in a trial of Ad26.COV2.S vaccine versus placebo. Written as DNA, the CDR3 is TGTGCCAGCAGCTTACGTTTTACAGGGGGCGAAAGGACTGAAGCTTTCTTT. It codes for CASSLRFTGGERTEAFF.